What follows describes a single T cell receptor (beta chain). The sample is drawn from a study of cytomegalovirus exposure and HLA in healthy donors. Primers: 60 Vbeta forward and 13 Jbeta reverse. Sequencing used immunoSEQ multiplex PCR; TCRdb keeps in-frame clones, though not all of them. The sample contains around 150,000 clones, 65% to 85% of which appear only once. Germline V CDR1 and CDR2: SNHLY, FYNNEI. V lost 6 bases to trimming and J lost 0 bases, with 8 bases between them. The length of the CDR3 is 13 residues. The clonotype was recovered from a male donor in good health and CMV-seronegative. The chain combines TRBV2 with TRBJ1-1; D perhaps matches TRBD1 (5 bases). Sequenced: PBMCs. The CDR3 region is CASSRQMNTEAFF. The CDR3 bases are TGTGCCAGCAGCAGACAGATGAACACTGAAGCTTTCTTT.